The source of this TCR beta chain is a study of human T cells and chemical hapten exposure. This CDR3 has 14 amino acids. Germline values: CDR1 LGHNA, CDR2 YSLEER. Between the trimmed V and J ends, which lost 0 bases and 1 base, there was a span of 7 bases. Each CDR3 protein is one row after TCRdb ran MiXCR on the RACE reads. This table holds about 190,000 distinct CDR3 sequences, around a quarter found once. Time point specified: patch test 3, about 24 weeks after DPC sensitization. The treatment: therapeutic diphenylcyclopropenone sensitization with weekly scalp DPC. The starting material, unfractionated whole blood, was used for total RNA extraction. This clonotype was seen only a few times.

Sequencing used whole blood, obtained in connection with sensitization to the hapten diphenylcyclopropenone (DPC). The receptor was isolated from a woman aged 40 to 50 with alopecia areata. Some clones in this sample may be carry-over from other donors' samples. The chain links TRBV4-3 to TRBJ2-7; TRBD1 might be the D (5 bases). CDR3 residues: CASSQDQGSYEQYF. DNA of the CDR3: TGCGCCAGCAGCCAAGATCAGGGATCCTACGAGCAGTACTTC.